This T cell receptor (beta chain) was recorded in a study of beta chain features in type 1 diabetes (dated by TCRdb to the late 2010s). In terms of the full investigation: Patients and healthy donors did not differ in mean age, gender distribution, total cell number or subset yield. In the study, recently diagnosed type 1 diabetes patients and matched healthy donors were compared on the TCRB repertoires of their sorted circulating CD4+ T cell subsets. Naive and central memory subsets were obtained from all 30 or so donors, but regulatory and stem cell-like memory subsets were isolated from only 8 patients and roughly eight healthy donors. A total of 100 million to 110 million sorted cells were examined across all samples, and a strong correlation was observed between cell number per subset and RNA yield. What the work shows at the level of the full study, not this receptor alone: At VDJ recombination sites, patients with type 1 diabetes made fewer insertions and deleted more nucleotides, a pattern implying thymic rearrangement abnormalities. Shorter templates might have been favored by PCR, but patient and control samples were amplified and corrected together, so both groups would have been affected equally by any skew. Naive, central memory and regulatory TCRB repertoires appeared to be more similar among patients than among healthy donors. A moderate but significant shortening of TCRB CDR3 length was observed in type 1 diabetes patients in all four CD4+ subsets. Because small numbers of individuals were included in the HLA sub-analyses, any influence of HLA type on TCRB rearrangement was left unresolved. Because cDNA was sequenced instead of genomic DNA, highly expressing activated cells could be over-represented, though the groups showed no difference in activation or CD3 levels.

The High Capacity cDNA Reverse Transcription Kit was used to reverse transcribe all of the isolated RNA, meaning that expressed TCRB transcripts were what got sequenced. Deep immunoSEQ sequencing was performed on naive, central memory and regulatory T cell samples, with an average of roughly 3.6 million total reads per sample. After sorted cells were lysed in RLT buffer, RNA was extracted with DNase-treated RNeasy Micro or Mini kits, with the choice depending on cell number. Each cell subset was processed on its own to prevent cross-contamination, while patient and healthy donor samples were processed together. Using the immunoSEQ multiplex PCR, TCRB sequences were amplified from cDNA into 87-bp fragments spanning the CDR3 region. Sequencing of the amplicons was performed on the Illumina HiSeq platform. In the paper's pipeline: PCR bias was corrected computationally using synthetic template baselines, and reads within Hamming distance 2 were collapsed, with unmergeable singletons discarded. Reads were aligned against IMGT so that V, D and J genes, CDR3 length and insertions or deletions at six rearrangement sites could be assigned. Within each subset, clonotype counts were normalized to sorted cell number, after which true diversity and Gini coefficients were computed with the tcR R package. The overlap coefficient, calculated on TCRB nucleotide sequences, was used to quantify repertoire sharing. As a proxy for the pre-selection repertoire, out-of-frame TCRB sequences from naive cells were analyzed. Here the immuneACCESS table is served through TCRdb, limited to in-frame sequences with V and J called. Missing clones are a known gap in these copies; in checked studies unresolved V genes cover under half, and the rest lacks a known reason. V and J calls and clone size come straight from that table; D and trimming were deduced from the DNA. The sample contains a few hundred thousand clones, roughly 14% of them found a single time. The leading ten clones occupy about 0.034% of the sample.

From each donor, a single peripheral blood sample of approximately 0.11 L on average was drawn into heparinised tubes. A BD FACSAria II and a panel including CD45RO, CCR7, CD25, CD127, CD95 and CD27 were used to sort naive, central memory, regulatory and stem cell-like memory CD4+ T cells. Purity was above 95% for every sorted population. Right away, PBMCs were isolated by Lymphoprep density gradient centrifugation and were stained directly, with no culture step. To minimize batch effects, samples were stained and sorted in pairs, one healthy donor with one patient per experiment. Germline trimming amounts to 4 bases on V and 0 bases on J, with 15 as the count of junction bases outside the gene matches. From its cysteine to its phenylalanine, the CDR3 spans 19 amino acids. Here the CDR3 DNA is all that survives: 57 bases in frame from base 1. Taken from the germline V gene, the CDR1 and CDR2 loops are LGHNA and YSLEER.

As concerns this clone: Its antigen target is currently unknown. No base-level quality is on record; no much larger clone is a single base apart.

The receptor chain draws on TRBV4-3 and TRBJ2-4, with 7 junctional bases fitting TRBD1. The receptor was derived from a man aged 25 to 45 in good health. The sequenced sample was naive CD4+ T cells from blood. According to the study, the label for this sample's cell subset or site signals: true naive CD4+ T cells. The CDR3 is CASSLNRGANNLAKNIQYF. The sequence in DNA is TGCGCCAGCAGCCTTAACAGGGGCGCGAACAATTTAGCCAAAAACATTCAGTACTTC.